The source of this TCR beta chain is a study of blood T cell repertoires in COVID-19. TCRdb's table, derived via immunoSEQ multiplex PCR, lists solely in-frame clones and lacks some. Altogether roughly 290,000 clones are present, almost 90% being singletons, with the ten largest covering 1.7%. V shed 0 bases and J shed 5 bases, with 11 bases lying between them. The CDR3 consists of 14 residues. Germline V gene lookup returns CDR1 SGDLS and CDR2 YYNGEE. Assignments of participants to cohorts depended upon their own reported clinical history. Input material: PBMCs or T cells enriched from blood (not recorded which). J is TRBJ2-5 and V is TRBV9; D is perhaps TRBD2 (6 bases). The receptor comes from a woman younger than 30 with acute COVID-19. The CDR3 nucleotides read TGTGCCAGCAGCGTAGCTCCGGGAGAGGAGACCCAGTACTTC. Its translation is CASSVAPGEETQYF.